The 14 T cell receptor beta chains below come from one sample, sequenced in a study of CD8+ T cells in alopecia areata. RNA extraction was followed by reverse transcription into cDNA, which acted as the sequencing template. Measured with immunoSEQ multiplex PCR; TCRdb has only the in-frame clones, and not every one. The sample has 150,000 or so clones, over 80% seen once. The sample consisted of CD8+ T cells sorted from blood, taken at week 0. Every receptor here comes from a human donor with alopecia areata.

The chain employs TRBV28 and TRBJ2-1, with TRBD2 as a possible D gene (6 bases). In germline, CDR1 is MDHEN, CDR2 SYDVKM. Trimming took 7 bases from V and 12 from J, leaving 16 bases between them. This CDR3 has 12 amino acids. CDR3 residues: CASTSDPRSQFF. The CDR3 region has the DNA TGTGCCAGCACTAGCGACCCCCGGTCGCAGTTCTTC.

V gene TRBV19 combines with J gene TRBJ2-3, with 7 bases aligning to TRBD1. Per germline, CDR1 LNHDA and CDR2 SQIVND (reference sequence). The CDR3 spans 17 residues. The trim removed 0 bases at V and 0 bases at J, leaving 6 bases unmatched. The CDR3 loop reads CASSIDPGQYSTDTQYF. In nucleotides, the CDR3 is TGTGCCAGTAGTATAGATCCGGGACAGTACAGCACAGATACGCAGTATTTT.

The V and J genes are TRBV25-1 and TRBJ1-1; D not resolved. Trimming cost V 3 bases and J 5 bases, with 7 bases left between them. Per the germline V gene, CDR1 is MGHDK and CDR2 is SYGVNS. CDR3 length: 12 residues. The CDR3 region has the DNA TGTGCCAGCAGTGATAGTTGGACTGAAGCTTTCTTT. Protein sequence: CASSDSWTEAFF.

The rearrangement links TRBV9 to TRBJ2-3; D tentatively reads TRBD1 or TRBD2 (5 bases each). The germline V and J ends were trimmed by 2 bases and 0 bases, with 13 bases remaining between them. CDR3 length: 16 amino acids. In germline, CDR1 is SGDLS, CDR2 YYNGEE. The CDR3 sequence: CASSVGPTSSTDTQYF. As DNA, the CDR3 is TGTGCCAGCAGCGTGGGACCCACCTCTAGCACAGATACGCAGTATTTT.

The CDR3 loop is CSVLPRDKPYEQYF. The CDR3 DNA reads TGCAGCGTCCTGCCTCGCGACAAGCCCTACGAGCAGTACTTC. The J gene is TRBJ2-7, the V gene TRBV29-1; D unclear. CDR1 SQVTM and CDR2 ANQGSEA come from the germline V gene. The CDR3 is 14 amino acids. The V end lost 6 bases, the J end lost 2 bases, and 17 bases lay between the germline ends.

The V and J genes are TRBV7-9 and TRBJ2-3, with D possibly being TRBD2 (6 bases). Per germline, CDR1 SEHNR and CDR2 FQNEAQ (reference sequence). The CDR3 totals 13 residues. V shed 7 bases and J shed 5 bases, with 13 bases lying between them. The CDR3 coding sequence is TGTGCCAGCATCGACACTAGCCTAGATACGCAGTATTTT. It is translated as CASIDTSLDTQYF.

The chain employs TRBV2 and TRBJ2-7, with D perhaps being TRBD1 or TRBD2 (5 bases each). Germline assignment: CDR1 SNHLY and CDR2 FYNNEI. The CDR3 is 11 amino acids. Trimming removed 8 bases from V and 5 bases from J, with 10 bases in between. DNA for the CDR3: TGTGCCAGCCTGGGACGAGACGAGCAGTACTTC. Its protein product is CASLGRDEQYF.

The chain couples TRBV7-8 to TRBJ2-7; D is uncertain. The V end was cut by 5 bases, the J end by 0 bases, with 8 bases between. The germline gives CDR1 SGHVS, CDR2 FQNEAQ. This CDR3 is built from 13 residues. In DNA form, the CDR3 reads TGTGCCAGCAGCCCTCGAGTCTCCTACGAGCAGTACTTC. It specifies CASSPRVSYEQYF.

The chain links TRBV9 to TRBJ2-7; 10 bases match TRBD2. Per the germline V gene, CDR1 is SGDLS and CDR2 is YYNGEE. The length of the CDR3 is 15 residues. Trimming cost V 1 base and J 4 bases; bases outside gene matches: 5. CDR3 in amino acids: CASSVTASGSYEQYF. The CDR3 DNA reads TGTGCCAGCAGCGTAACGGCTAGCGGGAGTTACGAGCAGTACTTC.

The chain uses TRBV4-1 and TRBJ2-7; D might be TRBD1 (6 bases). The germline V gene has CDR1 MGHRA and CDR2 YSYEKL. V was clipped by 1 base and J by 5 bases, with 12 bases between them. The CDR3 consists of 14 residues. In DNA, the CDR3 is TGCGCCAGCAGCCAAGCACAGGGAGTCGACGAGCAGTACTTC. Its translation is CASSQAQGVDEQYF.

The chain has TRBV11-1 and TRBJ2-2; D is undetermined. The CDR3 is 15 amino acids. V was cut by 1 base and J by 1 base, with 7 bases left in between. Germline V gives CDR1 SGHAT, CDR2 FQDESV (reference sequence). CDR3 loop: CASSLGSGNTGELFF. CDR3 bases: TGTGCCAGCAGCTTAGGTTCCGGGAACACCGGGGAGCTGTTTTTT.

This rearrangement joins TRBV25-1 to TRBJ2-7; D possibly corresponds to TRBD2 (6 bases). CDR3 length equals 14 residues. V shed 4 bases and J shed 2 bases, with 12 bases lying between them. The germline gives CDR1 MGHDK, CDR2 SYGVNS. The CDR3 coding sequence is TGTGCCAGCAGTGCTCGGGACTTTCCCTACGAGCAGTACTTC. Its protein is CASSARDFPYEQYF.

The genes are TRBV29-1 and TRBJ2-1, with D unresolved. Looked up from germline, CDR1 is SQVTM and CDR2 is ANQGSEA. CDR3 length: 14 residues. Trimming pared 2 bases from V and 2 bases from J, leaving 10 bases between. The CDR3 nucleotides are TGCAGCGTTGAACGCCCGGCCACCTACAATGAGCAGTTCTTC. Its protein is CSVERPATYNEQFF.

This chain connects TRBV4-1 to TRBJ1-5; D gene ambiguous. This CDR3 spans 13 amino acids. Trimming left V 0 bases short and J 6 bases short, with 6 bases between. Germline V gene sequence: CDR1 MGHRA, CDR2 YSYEKL. CDR3: CASSQEEVQPQHF. CDR3 bases: TGCGCCAGCAGCCAAGAAGAGGTTCAGCCCCAGCATTTT.